This T cell receptor beta chain was obtained from a study of control samples from healthy donors and cancer patients. Profiled with immunoSEQ multiplex PCR; TCRdb holds only in-frame clones, not every one. Among over 150,000 clones listed, over 85% were seen once. Germline V CDR1 and CDR2: MGHRA, YSYEKL. Trimming cost V 1 base and J 2 bases; bases outside gene matches: 3. There are 15 residues in the CDR3. The specimen was blood. This chain uses TRBV4-1 with TRBJ2-7, with TRBD2 matching over 9 bases. This TCR was sampled from a man aged 40-50 years in good health. The CDR3 nucleotides read TGCGCCAGCAGCCAAGCGGGCGGGGGGGCCTACGAGCAGTACTTC. Translated, it gives CASSQAGGGAYEQYF.